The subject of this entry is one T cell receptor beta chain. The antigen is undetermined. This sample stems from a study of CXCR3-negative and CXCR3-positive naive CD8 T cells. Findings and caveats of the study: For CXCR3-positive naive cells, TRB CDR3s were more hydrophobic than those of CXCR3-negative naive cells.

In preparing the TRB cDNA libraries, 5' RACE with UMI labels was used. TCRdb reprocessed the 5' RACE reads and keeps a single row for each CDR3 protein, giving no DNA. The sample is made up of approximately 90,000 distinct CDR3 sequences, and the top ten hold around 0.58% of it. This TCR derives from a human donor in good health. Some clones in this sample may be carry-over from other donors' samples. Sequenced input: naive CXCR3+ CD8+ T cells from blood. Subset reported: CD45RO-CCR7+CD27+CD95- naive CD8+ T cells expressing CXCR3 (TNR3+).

CDR3 amino acids: CASSSTNDYNEQFF. The rearrangement links TRBV7-9 to TRBJ2-1. CDR1 and CDR2 (germline): SEHNR, FQNEAQ (reference sequence). This CDR3 is built from 14 residues.